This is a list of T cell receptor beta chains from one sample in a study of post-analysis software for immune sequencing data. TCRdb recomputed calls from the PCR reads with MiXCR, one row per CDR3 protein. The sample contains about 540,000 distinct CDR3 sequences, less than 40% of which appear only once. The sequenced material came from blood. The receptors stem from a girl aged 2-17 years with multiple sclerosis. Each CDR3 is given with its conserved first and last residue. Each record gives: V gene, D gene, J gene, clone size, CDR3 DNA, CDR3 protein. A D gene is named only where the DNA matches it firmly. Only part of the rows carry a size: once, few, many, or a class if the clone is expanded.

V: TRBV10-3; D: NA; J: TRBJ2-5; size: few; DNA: TGTGCCATCAGTGAGTCAAGGTACCAAGAGACCCAGTACTTC; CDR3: CAISESRYQETQYF
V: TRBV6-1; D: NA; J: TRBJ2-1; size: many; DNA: TGTGCCAGCAGGTTGGCCTCCTACAATGAGCAGTTCTTC; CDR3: CASRLASYNEQFF
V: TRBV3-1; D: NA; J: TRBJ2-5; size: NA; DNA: TGTGCCAGCGGGGGTACCAGCGGGTTTGAGGAGACCCAGTACTTC; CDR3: CASGGTSGFEETQYF
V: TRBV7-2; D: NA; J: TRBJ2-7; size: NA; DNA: TGTGCCAGCAGCTTATCAGGGAGGCCCTACGAGCAGTACTTC; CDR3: CASSLSGRPYEQYF
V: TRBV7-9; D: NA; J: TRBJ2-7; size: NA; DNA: TGTGCCAGCAGCTTAGCGTTGGGGAACGAGCAGTACTTC; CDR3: CASSLALGNEQYF
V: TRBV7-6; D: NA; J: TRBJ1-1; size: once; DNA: TGTGCCAGCAGCTTAGTGGCAGGCCGGAACACTGAAGCTTTCTTT; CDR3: CASSLVAGRNTEAFF
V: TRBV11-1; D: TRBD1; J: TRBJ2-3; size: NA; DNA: TGTGCCAGCAGCGCCCCCGGGACAGGGATTGATATGCAGTATTTT; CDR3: CASSAPGTGIDMQYF
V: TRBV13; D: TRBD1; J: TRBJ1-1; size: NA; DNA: TGTGCCAGCCAGGGGGGGGACACTGAAGCTTTCTTT; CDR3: CASQGGDTEAFF
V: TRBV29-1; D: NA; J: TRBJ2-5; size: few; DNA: TGCAGCGTTGAAGGCGGGTCCCTAGAGACCCAGTACTTC; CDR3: CSVEGGSLETQYF
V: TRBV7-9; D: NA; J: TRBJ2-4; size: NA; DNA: TGTGCCAGCAGCCCAGGACGGGGCGGGGGCCAGGTTTTTATAAACATTCAGTACTTC; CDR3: CASSPGRGGGQVFINIQYF
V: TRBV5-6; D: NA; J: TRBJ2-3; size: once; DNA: TGTGCCAGCAGCTACCGACAGGAAGGTACGCAGTATTTT; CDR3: CASSYRQEGTQYF
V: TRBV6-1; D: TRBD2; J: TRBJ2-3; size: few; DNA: TGTGCCAGCAGCTCTCCTAGAGCGGGGGGCATCACAGATACGCAGTATTTT; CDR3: CASSSPRAGGITDTQYF
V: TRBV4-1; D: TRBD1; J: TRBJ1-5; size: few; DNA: TGCGCCAGCAGCCATATTCTCAAGGGACAGGGGGATCAGCCCCAGCATTTT; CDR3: CASSHILKGQGDQPQHF
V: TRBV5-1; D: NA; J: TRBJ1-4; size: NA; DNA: TGCGCCAGCGCGGGTGGCGGTGTCGAAGAAAAACTGTTTTTT; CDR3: CASAGGGVEEKLFF
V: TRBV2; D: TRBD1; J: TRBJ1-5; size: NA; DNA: TGTGCCAGCAATCCGACAGGGAGAAATCAGCCCCAGCATTTT; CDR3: CASNPTGRNQPQHF
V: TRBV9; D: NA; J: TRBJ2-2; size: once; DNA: TGTGCCAGCAGCGTAGCCCCGGATTCCACCGGGGAGCTGTTTTTT; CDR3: CASSVAPDSTGELFF
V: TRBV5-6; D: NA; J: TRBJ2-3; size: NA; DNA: TGTGCCAGCAGCACCAACTCCGGGACATCCACAGATACGCAGTATTTT; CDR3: CASSTNSGTSTDTQYF
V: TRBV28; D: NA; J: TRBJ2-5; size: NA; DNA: TGTGCCAGCAGTTTATCCTTGCCAGGGGCTAGGGAGACCCAGTACTTC; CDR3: CASSLSLPGARETQYF
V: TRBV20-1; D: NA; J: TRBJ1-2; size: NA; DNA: TGCAGTGCCAGCGCTAGAGGACAAGGATCTAACTATGGCTACACCTTC; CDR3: CSASARGQGSNYGYTF
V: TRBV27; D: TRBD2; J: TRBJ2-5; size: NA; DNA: TGTGCCAGCAGTTTAAGCCTAGCGGGGGGGGAGGGGACCCAGTACTTC; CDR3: CASSLSLAGGEGTQYF
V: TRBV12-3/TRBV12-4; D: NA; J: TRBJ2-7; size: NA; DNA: TGTGCCAGCAGTGAATGGGGGACATTTTACAATGAGCAGTACTTC; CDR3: CASSEWGTFYNEQYF
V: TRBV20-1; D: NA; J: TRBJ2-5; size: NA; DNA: TGCAGTGCTAGAGATGGGAGGGGGGAGACCCAGTACTTC; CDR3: CSARDGRGETQYF
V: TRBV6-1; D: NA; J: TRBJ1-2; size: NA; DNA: TGTGCCAGCAATCCTACAGTGACAGCTAACTATGGCTACACCTTC; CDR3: CASNPTVTANYGYTF
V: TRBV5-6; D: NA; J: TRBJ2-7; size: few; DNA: TGTGCCAGCAGCTTGGTTGCCCCTCTGATCTACGAGCAGTACTTC; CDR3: CASSLVAPLIYEQYF
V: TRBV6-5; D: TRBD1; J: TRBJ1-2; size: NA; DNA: TGTGCCAGCAGGCTTCGGGACAGGGCCTATGGCTACACCTTC; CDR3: CASRLRDRAYGYTF
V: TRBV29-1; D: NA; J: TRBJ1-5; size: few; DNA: TGCAGCGTTGAAGGGGCAGGGAATCAGCCCCAGCATTTT; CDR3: CSVEGAGNQPQHF
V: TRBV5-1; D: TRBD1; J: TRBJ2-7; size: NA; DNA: TGCGCCAGCAGCTTGATGGTGACAGGGGGCTACGAGCAGTACTTC; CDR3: CASSLMVTGGYEQYF
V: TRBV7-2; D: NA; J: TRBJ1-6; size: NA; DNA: TGTGCCAGCAGCTTATCAGGCCCTGCAGGTTCACCCCTCCACTTT; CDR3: CASSLSGPAGSPLHF
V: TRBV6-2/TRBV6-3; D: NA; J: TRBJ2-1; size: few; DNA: TGTGCCAGCAGTTCGTGGACTCAAGACAATGAGCAGTTCTTC; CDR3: CASSSWTQDNEQFF
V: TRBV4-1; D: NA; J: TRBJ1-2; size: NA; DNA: TGCGCCAGCAGCCACATTGACCAATATGGCTACACCTTC; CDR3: CASSHIDQYGYTF
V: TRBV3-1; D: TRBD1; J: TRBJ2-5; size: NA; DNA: TGTGCCAGCACCGAAGCGACAGGGGGTGGAGAGACCCAGTACTTC; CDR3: CASTEATGGGETQYF
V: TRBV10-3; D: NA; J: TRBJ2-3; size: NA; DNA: TGTGCCATCAGTGAATCTATGGGGACCGCTCCGAGCACAGATACGCAGTATTTT; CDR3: CAISESMGTAPSTDTQYF